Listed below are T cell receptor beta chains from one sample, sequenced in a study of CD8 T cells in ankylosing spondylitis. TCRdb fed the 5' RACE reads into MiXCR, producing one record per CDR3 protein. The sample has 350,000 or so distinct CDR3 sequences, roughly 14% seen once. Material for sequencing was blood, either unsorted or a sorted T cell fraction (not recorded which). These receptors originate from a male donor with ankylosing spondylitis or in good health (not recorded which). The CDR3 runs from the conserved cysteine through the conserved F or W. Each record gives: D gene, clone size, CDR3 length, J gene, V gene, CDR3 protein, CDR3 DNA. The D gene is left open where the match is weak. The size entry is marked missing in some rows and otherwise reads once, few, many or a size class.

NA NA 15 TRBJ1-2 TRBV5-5 CASSLGPGGIYGYTF TGTGCCAGCAGCTTGGGCCCCGGGGGGATCTATGGCTACACCTTC
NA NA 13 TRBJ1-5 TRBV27 CASSPRSNQPQHF TGTGCCAGCAGTCCGCGTAGCAATCAGCCCCAGCATTTT
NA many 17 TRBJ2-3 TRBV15 CATSRDYSGGEADTQYF TGTGCCACCAGCAGGGACTATAGCGGAGGGGAGGCAGATACGCAGTATTTT
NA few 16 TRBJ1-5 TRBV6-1 CASSEEAVYSNQPQHF TGTGCCAGCAGTGAAGAGGCAGTTTATAGCAATCAGCCCCAGCATTTT
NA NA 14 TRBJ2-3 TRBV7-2 CASSPYPQSDTQYF TGTGCCAGCAGCCCGTACCCCCAGTCAGATACGCAGTATTTT
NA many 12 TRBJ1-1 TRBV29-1 CSGGRSNTEAFF TGCAGCGGGGGACGGTCGAACACTGAAGCTTTCTTT
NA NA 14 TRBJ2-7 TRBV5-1 CASSLEGWAYEQYF TGCGCCAGCAGCTTGGAAGGGTGGGCCTACGAGCAGTACTTC
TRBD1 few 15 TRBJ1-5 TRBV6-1 CASSEGRGPLEPQHF TGTGCCAGCAGTGAGGGGAGGGGGCCTTTAGAGCCCCAGCATTTT
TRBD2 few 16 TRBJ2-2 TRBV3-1 CASSLRLAGGPGELFF TGTGCCAGCAGCCTTCGACTAGCGGGAGGGCCCGGGGAGCTGTTTTTT
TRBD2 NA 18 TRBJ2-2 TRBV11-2 CASSLVGGLAGGFGELFF TGTGCCAGCAGCTTAGTAGGGGGACTAGCGGGAGGTTTCGGGGAGCTGTTTTTT
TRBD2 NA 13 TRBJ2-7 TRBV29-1 CSVEDRLASEQYF TGCAGCGTTGAAGATCGACTAGCGAGCGAGCAGTACTTC
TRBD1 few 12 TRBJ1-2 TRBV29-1 CSVGTGPNGYTF TGCAGCGTCGGGACAGGGCCCAATGGCTACACCTTC
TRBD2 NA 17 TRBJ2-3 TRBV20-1 CSARASWSGGPTDTQYF TGCAGTGCTAGAGCCTCGTGGAGCGGGGGGCCAACAGATACGCAGTATTTT
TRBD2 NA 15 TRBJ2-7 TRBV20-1 CSARPTSGPSYEQYF TGCAGTGCTAGGCCAACTAGCGGACCCTCCTACGAGCAGTACTTC
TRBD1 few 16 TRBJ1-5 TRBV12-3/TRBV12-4 CASSPGTGDLGQPQHF TGTGCCAGCAGTCCCGGGACAGGGGACCTAGGGCAGCCCCAGCATTTT
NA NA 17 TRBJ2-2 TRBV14 CASSPLIGLTTTGELFF TGTGCCAGCAGCCCTCTAATCGGGTTGACAACTACCGGGGAGCTGTTTTTT
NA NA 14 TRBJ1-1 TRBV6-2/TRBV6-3 CASSHGGLNTEAFF TGTGCCAGCAGCCACGGGGGGCTGAACACTGAAGCTTTCTTT
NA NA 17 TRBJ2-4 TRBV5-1 CASSFSVSGSGKNIQYF TGCGCCAGCAGCTTTTCGGTCAGTGGTTCGGGCAAAAACATTCAGTACTTC
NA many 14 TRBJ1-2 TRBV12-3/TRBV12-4 CASSFGGPGPGYTF TGTGCCAGCAGTTTCGGTGGCCCGGGTCCTGGCTACACCTTC
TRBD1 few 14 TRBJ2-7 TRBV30 CAWSGGQGTYEQYF TGTGCCTGGAGTGGAGGACAGGGCACCTACGAGCAGTACTTC
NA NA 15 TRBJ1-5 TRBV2 CASSESGDSNQPQHF TGTGCCAGCAGTGAGTCAGGGGATAGCAATCAGCCCCAGCATTTT
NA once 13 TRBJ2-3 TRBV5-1 CVSSLDFMDTQYF TGCGTCAGCAGCTTGGACTTTATGGATACGCAGTATTTT
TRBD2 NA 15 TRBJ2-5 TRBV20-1 CSARGMGGNQETQYF TGCAGTGCTAGAGGGATGGGAGGGAATCAAGAGACCCAGTACTTC
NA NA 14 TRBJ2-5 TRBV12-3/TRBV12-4 CASSTSGRRETQYF TGTGCCAGCAGTACGAGCGGAAGACGGGAGACCCAGTACTTC
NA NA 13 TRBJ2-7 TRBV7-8 CASSLSLEREQYF TGTGCCAGCAGCTTGAGTCTAGAGCGCGAGCAGTACTTC
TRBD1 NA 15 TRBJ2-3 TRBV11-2 CASSSLRGRTDTQYF TGTGCCAGCAGCTCCCTGAGGGGGCGCACAGATACGCAGTATTTT
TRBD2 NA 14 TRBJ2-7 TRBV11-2 CASSYGTSGNEQYF TGTGCCAGCAGCTACGGGACTAGCGGGAACGAGCAGTACTTC
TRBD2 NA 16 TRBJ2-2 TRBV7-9 CASRRLAGLGTGELFF TGTGCCAGCAGACGACTAGCGGGGCTAGGAACCGGGGAGCTGTTTTTT
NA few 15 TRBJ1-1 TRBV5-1 CASSFGTGSGTEAFF TGCGCCAGCAGCTTCGGAACAGGGAGTGGCACTGAAGCTTTCTTT
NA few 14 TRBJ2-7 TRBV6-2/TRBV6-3 CASSPWGSSYEQYF TGTGCCAGCAGCCCTTGGGGCAGCTCCTACGAGCAGTACTTC
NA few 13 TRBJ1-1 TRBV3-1 CASSLTGGVEAFF TGTGCCAGCAGCCTCACCGGGGGGGTTGAAGCTTTCTTT
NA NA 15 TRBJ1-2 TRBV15 CATSPQGSLNYGYTF TGTGCCACCAGCCCCCAAGGCAGCCTGAACTATGGCTACACCTTC
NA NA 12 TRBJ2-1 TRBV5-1 CASSLNRNEQFF TGCGCCAGCAGCTTGAACCGCAATGAGCAGTTCTTC
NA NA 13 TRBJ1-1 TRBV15 CATSRDKDTEAFF TGTGCCACCAGCAGAGATAAGGACACTGAAGCTTTCTTT
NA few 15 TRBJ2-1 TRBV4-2 CASSQDVGGLRGQFF TGTGCCAGCAGCCAAGATGTGGGGGGGCTGAGAGGGCAGTTCTTC
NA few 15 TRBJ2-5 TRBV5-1 CASAPFTGSQETQYF TGCGCCAGCGCCCCGTTCACAGGATCCCAAGAGACCCAGTACTTC
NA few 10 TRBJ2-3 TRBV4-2 CASGGDTQYF TGTGCCAGCGGGGGGGATACGCAGTATTTT
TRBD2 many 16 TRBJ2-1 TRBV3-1 CASSQGRRTSSNEQFF TGTGCCAGCAGCCAAGGAAGGAGGACTAGCAGCAATGAGCAGTTCTTC
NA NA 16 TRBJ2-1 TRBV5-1 CASSLGPIASYNEQFF TGCGCCAGCAGCTTGGGACCCATAGCCAGCTACAATGAGCAGTTCTTC
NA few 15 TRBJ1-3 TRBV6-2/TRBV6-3 CASSNPTGPRNTIYF TGTGCCAGCAGTAACCCCACGGGACCAAGAAACACCATATATTTT
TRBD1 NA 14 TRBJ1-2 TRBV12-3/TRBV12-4 CASSSAWTGTGYTF TGTGCCAGCAGTTCCGCCTGGACAGGGACTGGCTACACCTTC
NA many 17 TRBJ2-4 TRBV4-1 CASSQDFAGIRKNIQYF TGCGCCAGCAGCCAAGATTTTGCGGGAATTAGAAAAAACATTCAGTACTTC
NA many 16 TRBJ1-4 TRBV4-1 CASSLDVGAGDEKLFF TGCGCCAGCAGCCTTGACGTGGGGGCAGGGGATGAAAAACTGTTTTTT
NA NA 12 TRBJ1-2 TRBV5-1 CASSLDLTSYTF TGCGCCAGCAGCCTTGACCTAACCAGCTACACCTTC
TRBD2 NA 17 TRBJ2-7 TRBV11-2 CASSFRLLAGGWFEQYF TGTGCCAGCAGCTTCCGATTACTAGCGGGAGGGTGGTTCGAGCAGTACTTC
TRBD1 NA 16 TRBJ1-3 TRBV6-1 CASSELDRGLGNTIYF TGTGCCAGCAGTGAGCTGGACAGGGGGCTCGGAAACACCATATATTTT